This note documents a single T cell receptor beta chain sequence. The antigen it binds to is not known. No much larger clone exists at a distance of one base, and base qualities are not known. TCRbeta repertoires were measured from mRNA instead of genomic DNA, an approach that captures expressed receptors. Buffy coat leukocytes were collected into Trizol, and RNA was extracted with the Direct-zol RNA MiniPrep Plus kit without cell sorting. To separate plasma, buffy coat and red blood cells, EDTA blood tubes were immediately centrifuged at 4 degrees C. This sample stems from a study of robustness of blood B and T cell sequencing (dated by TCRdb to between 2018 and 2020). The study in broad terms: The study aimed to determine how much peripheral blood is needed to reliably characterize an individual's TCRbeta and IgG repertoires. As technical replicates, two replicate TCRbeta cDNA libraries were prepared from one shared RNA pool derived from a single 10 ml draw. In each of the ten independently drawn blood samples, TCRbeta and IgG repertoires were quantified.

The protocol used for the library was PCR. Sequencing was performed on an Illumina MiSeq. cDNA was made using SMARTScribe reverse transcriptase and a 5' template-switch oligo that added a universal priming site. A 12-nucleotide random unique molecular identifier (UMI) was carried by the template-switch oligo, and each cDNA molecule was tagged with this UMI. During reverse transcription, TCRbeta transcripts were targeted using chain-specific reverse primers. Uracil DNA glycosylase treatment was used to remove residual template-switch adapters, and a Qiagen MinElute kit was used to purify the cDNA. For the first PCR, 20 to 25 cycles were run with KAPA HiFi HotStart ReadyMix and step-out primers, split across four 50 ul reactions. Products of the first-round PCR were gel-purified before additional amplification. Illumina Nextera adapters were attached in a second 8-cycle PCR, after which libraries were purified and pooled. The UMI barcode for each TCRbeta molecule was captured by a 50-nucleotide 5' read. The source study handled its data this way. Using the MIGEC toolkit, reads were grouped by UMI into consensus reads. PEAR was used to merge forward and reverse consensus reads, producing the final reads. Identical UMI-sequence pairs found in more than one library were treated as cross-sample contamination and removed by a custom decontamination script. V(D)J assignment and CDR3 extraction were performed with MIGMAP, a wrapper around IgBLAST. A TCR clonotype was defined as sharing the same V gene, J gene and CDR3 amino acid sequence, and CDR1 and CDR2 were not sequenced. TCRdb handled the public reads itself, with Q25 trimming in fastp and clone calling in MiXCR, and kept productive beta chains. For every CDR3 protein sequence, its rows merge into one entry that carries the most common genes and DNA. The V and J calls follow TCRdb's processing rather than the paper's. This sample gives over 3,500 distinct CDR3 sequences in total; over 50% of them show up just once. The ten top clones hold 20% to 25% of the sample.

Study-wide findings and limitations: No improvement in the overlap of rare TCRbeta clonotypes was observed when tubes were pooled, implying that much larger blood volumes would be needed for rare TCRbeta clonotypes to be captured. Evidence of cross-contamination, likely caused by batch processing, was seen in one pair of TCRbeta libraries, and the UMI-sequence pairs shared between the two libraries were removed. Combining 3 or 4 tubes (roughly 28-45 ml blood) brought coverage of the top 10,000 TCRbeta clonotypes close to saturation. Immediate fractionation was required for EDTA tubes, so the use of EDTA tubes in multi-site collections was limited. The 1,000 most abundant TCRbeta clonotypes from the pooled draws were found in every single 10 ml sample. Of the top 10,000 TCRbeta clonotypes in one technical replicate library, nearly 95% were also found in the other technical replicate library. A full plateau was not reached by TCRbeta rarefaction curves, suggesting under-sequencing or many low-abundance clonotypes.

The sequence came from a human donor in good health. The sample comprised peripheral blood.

The CDR3 has the sequence CASSESPQGPMAEQYF. The sequenced DNA: TGCGCCAGCAGTGAGTCCCCACAGGGGCCTATGGCCGAGCAGTACTTC. The rearrangement combines TRBV10-1 with TRBJ2-7; the junction holds 7 bases that match TRBD1. The CDR3 sequence holds 16 residues, the cysteine and phenylalanine included. Just the 48-base CDR3 DNA is kept, in frame starting at base 1. V and J are trimmed by 0 bases and 6 bases, and the gene matches miss 11 bases of the junction. The germline V gene (reference sequence) yields WNHNN for CDR1 and SYGVQD for CDR2.